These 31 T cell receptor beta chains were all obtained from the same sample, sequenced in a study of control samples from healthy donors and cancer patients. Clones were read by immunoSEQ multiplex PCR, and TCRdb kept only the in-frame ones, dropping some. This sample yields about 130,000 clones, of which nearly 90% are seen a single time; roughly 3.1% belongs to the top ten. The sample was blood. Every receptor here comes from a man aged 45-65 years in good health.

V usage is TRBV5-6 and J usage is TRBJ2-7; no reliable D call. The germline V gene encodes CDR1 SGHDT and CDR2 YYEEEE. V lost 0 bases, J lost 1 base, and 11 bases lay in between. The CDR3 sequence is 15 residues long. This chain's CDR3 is CASSLAGSSSYEQYF. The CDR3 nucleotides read TGTGCCAGCAGCTTGGCCGGCAGCTCTTCCTACGAGCAGTACTTC.

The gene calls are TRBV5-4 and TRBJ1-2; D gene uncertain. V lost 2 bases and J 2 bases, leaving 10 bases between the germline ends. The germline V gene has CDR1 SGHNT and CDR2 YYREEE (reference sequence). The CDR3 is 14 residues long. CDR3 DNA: TGTGCCAGCAGCTTCCCTACGGAGAACTATGGCTACACCTTC. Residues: CASSFPTENYGYTF. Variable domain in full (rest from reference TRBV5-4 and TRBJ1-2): ETGVTQSPTHLIKTRGQQVTLRCSSQSGHNTVSWYQQALGQGPQFIFQYYREEENGRGNFPPRFSGLQFPNYSSELNVNALELDDSALYLCASSFPTENYGYTFGSGTRLTVV.

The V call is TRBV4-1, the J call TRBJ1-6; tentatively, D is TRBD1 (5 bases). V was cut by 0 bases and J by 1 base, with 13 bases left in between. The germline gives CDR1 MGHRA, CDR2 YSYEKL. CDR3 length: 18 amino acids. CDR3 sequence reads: CASSQEPPRVSYNSPLHF. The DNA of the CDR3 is TGCGCCAGCAGCCAAGAACCCCCCAGGGTATCCTATAATTCACCCCTCCACTTT.

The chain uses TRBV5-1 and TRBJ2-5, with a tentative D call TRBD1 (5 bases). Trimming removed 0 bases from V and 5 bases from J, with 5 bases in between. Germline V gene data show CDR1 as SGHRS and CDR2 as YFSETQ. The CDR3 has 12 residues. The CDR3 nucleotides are TGCGCCAGCAGCTTGGAGGGGGAGACCCAGTACTTC. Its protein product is CASSLEGETQYF.

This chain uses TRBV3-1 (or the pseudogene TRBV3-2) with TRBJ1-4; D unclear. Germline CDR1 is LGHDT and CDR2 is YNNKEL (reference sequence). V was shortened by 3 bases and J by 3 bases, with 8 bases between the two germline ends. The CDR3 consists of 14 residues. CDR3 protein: CASSHRASNEKLFF. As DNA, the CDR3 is TGTGCCAGCAGCCATCGGGCCTCTAATGAAAAACTGTTTTTT.

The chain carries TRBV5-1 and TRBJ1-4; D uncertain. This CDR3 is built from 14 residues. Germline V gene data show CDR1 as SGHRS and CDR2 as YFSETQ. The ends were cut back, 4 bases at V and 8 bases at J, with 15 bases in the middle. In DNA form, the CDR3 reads TGCGCCAGCAGCCCGGCGGGTAGGCAAGAAAAACTGTTTTTT. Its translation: CASSPAGRQEKLFF.

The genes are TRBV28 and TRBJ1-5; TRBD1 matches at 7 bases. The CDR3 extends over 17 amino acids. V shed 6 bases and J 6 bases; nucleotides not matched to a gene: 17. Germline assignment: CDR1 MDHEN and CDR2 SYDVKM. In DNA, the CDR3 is TGTGCCAGCAGCGGAGAAGGGGGCGCTGGGTTTCGTCAGCCCCAGCATTTT. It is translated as CASSGEGGAGFRQPQHF.

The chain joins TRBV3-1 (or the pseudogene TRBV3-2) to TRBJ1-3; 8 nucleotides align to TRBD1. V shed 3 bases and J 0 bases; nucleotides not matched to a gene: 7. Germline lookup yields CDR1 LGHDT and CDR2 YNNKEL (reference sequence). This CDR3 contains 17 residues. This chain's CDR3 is CASSHRGTGGSGNTIYF. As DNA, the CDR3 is TGTGCCAGCAGCCACCGGGGGACAGGAGGCTCTGGAAACACCATATATTTT.

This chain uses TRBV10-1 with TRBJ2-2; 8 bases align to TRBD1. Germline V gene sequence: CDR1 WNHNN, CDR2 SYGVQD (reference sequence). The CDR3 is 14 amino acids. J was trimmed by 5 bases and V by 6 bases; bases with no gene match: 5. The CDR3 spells CASRKDRATGELFF. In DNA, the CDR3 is TGCGCCAGCAGGAAGGACAGGGCAACCGGGGAGCTGTTTTTT.

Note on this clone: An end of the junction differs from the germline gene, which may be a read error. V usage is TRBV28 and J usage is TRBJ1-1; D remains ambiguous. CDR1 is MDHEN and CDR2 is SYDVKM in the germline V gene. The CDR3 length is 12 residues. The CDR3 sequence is CASSPDYTKAFF. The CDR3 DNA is TGTGCCAGCAGCCCCGATTACACTAAAGCTTTCTTT.

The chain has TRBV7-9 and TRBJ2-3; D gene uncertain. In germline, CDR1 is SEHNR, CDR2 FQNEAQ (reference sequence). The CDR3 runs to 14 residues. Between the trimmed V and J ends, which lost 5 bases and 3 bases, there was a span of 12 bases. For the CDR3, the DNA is TGTGCCAGCAGCCGTGCAGCCGGGACAGATACGCAGTATTTT. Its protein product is CASSRAAGTDTQYF.

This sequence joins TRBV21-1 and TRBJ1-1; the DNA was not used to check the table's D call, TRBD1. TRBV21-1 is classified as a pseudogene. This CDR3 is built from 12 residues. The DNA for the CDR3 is TGTGCCAGCCAAGGGCCAGGGTGCGAAGCTTTCTTT. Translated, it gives CASQGPGCEAFF.

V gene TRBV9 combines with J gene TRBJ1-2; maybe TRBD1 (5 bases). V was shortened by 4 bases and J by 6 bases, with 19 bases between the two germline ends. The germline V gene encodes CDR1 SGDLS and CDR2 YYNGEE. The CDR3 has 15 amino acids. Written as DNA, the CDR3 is TGTGCCAGCAGCTTAACGCTTCGGGGGGTTAATGGCTACACCTTC. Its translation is CASSLTLRGVNGYTF.

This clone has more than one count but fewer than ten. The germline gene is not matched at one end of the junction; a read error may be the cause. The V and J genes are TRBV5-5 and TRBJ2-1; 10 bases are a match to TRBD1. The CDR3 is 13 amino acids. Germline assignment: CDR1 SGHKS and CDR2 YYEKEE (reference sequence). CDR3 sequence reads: CASRTGGYDEQFF. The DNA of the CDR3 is TGTGCCAGCAGGACAGGGGGCTACGATGAGCAGTTCTTC. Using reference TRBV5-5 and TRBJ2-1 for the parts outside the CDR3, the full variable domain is DAGVTQSPTHLIKTRGQQVTLRCSPISGHKSVSWYQQVLGQGPQFIFQYYEKEERGRGNFPDRFSARQFPNYSSELNVNALLLGDSALYLCASRTGGYDEQFFGPGTRLTVL.

CDR3 sequence: CASGRGLVEQYF. The DNA of the CDR3 is TGTGCCAGCGGGCGGGGATTGGTGGAACAGTACTTC. The chain carries TRBV6-5 and TRBJ2-7, with a tentative D call TRBD2 (6 bases). The germline gives CDR1 MNHEY, CDR2 SVGAGI. The CDR3 totals 12 residues. Trimming took 8 bases from V and 10 from J, leaving 18 bases between them.

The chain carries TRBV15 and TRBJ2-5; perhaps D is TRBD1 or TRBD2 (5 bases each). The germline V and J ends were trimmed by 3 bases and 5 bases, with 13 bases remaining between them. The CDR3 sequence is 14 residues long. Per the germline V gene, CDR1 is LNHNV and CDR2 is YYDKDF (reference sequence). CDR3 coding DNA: TGTGCCACCAGCAGTGTCCGGGGCGGGGAGACCCAGTACTTC. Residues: CATSSVRGGETQYF.

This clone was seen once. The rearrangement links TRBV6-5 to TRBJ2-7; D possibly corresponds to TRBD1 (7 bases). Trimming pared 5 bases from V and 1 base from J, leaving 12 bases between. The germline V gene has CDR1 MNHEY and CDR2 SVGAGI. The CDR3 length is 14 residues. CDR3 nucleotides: TGTGCCAGCAGTCCTGCGGGACAGTCCTACGAGCAGTACTTC. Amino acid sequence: CASSPAGQSYEQYF.

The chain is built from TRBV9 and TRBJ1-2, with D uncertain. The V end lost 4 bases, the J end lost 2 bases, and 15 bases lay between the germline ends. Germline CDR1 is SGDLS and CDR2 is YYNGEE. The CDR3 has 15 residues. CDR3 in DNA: TGTGCCAGCAGCCTTTCCGAGGACCACAACTATGGCTACACCTTC. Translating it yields CASSLSEDHNYGYTF.

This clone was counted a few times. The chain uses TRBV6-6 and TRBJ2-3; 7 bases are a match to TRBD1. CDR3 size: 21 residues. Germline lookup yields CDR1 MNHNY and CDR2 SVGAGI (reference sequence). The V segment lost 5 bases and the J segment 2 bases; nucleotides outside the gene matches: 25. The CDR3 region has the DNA TGTGCCAGCAGTCCGATCCCCTCCCCAGGCAAAGGACAGGTAATCACAGATACGCAGTATTTT. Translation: CASSPIPSPGKGQVITDTQYF.

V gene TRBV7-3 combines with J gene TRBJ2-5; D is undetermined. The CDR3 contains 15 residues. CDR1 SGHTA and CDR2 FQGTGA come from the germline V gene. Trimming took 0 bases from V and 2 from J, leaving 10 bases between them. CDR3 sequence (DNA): TGTGCCAGCAGCTTAACGTACTCAGCTCAAGAGACCCAGTACTTC. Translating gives CASSLTYSAQETQYF. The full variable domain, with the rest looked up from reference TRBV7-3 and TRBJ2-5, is GAGVSQTPSNKVTEKGKYVELRCDPISGHTALYWYRQSLGQGPEFLIYFQGTGAADDSGLPNDRFFAVRPEGSVSTLKIQRTERGDSAVYLCASSLTYSAQETQYFGPGTRLLVL.

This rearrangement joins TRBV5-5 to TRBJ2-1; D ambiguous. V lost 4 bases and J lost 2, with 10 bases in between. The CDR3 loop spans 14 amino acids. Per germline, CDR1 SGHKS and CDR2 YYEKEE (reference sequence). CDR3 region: CASSHVVTYNEQFF. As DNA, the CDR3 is TGTGCCAGCAGCCACGTGGTGACCTACAATGAGCAGTTCTTC. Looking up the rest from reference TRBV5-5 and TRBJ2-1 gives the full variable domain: DAGVTQSPTHLIKTRGQQVTLRCSPISGHKSVSWYQQVLGQGPQFIFQYYEKEERGRGNFPDRFSARQFPNYSSELNVNALLLGDSALYLCASSHVVTYNEQFFGPGTRLTVL.

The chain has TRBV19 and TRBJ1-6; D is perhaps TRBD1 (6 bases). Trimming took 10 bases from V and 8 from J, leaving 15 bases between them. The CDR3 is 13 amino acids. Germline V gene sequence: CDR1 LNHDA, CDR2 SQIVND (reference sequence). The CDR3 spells CATRGVADSPLHF. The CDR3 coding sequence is TGTGCCACCAGGGGTGTTGCGGATTCACCCCTCCACTTT.

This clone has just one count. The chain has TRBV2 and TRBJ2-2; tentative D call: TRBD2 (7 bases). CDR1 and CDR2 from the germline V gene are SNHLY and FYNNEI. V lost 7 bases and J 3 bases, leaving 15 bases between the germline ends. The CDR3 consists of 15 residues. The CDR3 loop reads CASTLRGGHTGELFF. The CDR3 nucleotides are TGTGCCAGCACCCTTAGGGGGGGGCACACCGGGGAGCTGTTTTTT.

The CDR3 DNA reads TGTGCCAGCAGAGCCGGGACAGGTCCTCTCACAGATACGCAGTATTTT. Protein sequence: CASRAGTGPLTDTQYF. This chain connects TRBV2 to TRBJ2-3; 8 nucleotides line up with TRBD1. Germline values: CDR1 SNHLY, CDR2 FYNNEI. The junction had 10 bases not matched to a gene; V was cut back by 6 bases and J by 2 bases. This CDR3 spans 16 amino acids.

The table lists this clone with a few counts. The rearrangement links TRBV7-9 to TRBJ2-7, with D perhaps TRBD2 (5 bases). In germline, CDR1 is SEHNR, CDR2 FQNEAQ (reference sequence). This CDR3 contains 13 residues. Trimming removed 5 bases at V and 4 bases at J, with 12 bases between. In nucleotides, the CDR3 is TGTGCCAGCAGCCTTGAGAGGGTTTACGAGCAGTACTTC. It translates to CASSLERVYEQYF.

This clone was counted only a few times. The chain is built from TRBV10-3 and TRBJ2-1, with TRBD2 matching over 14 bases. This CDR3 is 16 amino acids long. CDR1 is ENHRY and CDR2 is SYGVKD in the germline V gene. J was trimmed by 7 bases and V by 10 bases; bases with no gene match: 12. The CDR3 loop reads CANAASTSGGANEQFF. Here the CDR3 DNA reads TGTGCCAACGCAGCTTCGACTAGCGGGGGGGCAAATGAGCAGTTCTTC.

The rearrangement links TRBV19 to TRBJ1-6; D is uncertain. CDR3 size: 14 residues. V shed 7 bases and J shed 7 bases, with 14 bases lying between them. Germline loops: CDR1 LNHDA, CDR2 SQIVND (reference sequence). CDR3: CASKIVGGNSPLHF. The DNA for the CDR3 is TGTGCCAGTAAAATCGTGGGAGGCAATTCACCCCTCCACTTT. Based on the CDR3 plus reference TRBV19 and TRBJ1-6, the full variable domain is DGGITQSPKYLFRKEGQNVTLSCEQNLNHDAMYWYRQDPGQGLRLIYYSQIVNDFQKGDIAEGYSVSREKKESFPLTVTSAQKNPTAFYLCASKIVGGNSPLHFGNGTRLTVT.

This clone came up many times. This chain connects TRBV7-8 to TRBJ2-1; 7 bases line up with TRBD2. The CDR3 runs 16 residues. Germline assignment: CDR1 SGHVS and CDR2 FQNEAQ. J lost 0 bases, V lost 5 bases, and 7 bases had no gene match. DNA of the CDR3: TGTGCCAGCAGCCGCCGACTAGCACACTCCTACAATGAGCAGTTCTTC. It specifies CASSRRLAHSYNEQFF.

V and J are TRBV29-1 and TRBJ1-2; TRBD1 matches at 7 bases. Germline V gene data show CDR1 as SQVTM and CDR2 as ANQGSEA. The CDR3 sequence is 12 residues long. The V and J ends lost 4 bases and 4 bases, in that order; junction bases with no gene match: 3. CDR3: CSVVTGSYGYTF. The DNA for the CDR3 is TGCAGCGTTGTGACAGGGAGCTATGGCTACACCTTC.

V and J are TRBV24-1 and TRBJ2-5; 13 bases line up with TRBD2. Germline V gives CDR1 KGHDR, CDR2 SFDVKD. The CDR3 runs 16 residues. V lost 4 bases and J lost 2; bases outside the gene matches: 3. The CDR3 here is CATSDLGLAGQETQYF. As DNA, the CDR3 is TGTGCCACCAGTGACCTGGGACTAGCGGGACAAGAGACCCAGTACTTC.

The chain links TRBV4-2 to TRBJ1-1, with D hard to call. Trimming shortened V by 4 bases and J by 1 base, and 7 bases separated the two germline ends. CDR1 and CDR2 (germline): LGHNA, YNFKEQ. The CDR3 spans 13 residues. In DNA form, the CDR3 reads TGTGCCAGCAGCCTTACACCGAACACTGAAGCTTTCTTT. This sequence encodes CASSLTPNTEAFF.